This is a list of T cell receptor beta chains from one sample in a study of blood T cell repertoires in COVID-19. TCRdb keeps only in-frame clones here, not all; method: immunoSEQ multiplex PCR. Here the sample spans 25,000 to 40,000 clones, about 89% being singletons. The sample comprised peripheral blood. These receptor sequences come from a man between 65 and 85 years old with active COVID-19. Both conserved end residues are part of each CDR3. A D gene is named only where the DNA matches it firmly. Where a row states a size, it is once, few, many or the class of an expanded clone; other rows omit it.

d_call: TRBD1; v_call: TRBV20-1; j_call: TRBJ1-4; clone_size: once; cdr3_nt: TGCAGTGCTAGTCCCGGGACAGGGAATAATGAAAAACTGTTTTTT; cdr3_aa: CSASPGTGNNEKLFF
d_call: TRBD2; v_call: TRBV19; j_call: TRBJ2-1; clone_size: NA; cdr3_nt: TGTGCCAGTGGTCCGGGAGGCTCCTACAATGAGCAGTTCTTC; cdr3_aa: CASGPGGSYNEQFF
d_call: NA; v_call: TRBV7-2; j_call: TRBJ2-6; clone_size: once; cdr3_nt: TGTGCCAGCAGCTTATCTGGCAGGGTTACTGGGGCCAACGTCCTGACTTTC; cdr3_aa: CASSLSGRVTGANVLTF
d_call: TRBD2; v_call: TRBV11-2; j_call: TRBJ2-1; clone_size: NA; cdr3_nt: TGTGCCAGCAGCCCGGGGGGGGAGCAGTTCTTC; cdr3_aa: CASSPGGEQFF
d_call: TRBD1; v_call: TRBV5-5; j_call: TRBJ1-1; clone_size: once; cdr3_nt: TGTGCCAGCAGCTCACAGGGGTACACTGAAGCTTTCTTT; cdr3_aa: CASSSQGYTEAFF
d_call: TRBD1; v_call: TRBV6-5; j_call: TRBJ2-3; clone_size: hyperexpanded; cdr3_nt: TGTGCCAGCAGTTACGACAGGGAAACAGATACGCAGTATTTT; cdr3_aa: CASSYDRETDTQYF
d_call: NA; v_call: TRBV24-1; j_call: TRBJ2-1; clone_size: once; cdr3_nt: TGTGCCACCAGTGATGCGGGACCGCGAGGGAATGAGCAGTTCTTC; cdr3_aa: CATSDAGPRGNEQFF
d_call: NA; v_call: TRBV7-2; j_call: TRBJ1-2; clone_size: NA; cdr3_nt: TGTGCCAGCAACCTAAACCCAACGAACTATGGCTACACCTTC; cdr3_aa: CASNLNPTNYGYTF
d_call: TRBD1; v_call: TRBV19; j_call: TRBJ1-2; clone_size: NA; cdr3_nt: TGTGCCAGCAGTTCCACAGGGGACCTGTTCTATGGCTACACCTTC; cdr3_aa: CASSSTGDLFYGYTF
d_call: TRBD2; v_call: TRBV6-5; j_call: TRBJ2-1; clone_size: NA; cdr3_nt: TGTGCCAGCAGGGCTAGCGGGAGGGTTAGGGATGAGCAGTTCTTC; cdr3_aa: CASRASGRVRDEQFF
d_call: NA; v_call: TRBV3-1/TRBV3-2; j_call: TRBJ2-3; clone_size: NA; cdr3_nt: TGTGCCAGCAGGAGACGGGGAGCCACAGATACGCAGTATTTT; cdr3_aa: CASRRRGATDTQYF
d_call: TRBD2; v_call: TRBV5-1; j_call: TRBJ2-1; clone_size: NA; cdr3_nt: TGCGCCAGCAGCTTTGGCGCACGGGAGGAGGAATTCTTC; cdr3_aa: CASSFGAREEEFF
d_call: NA; v_call: TRBV6-4; j_call: TRBJ1-1; clone_size: NA; cdr3_nt: TGTGCCAGCAGCAGACTCTGGAACACTGAAGCTTTCTTT; cdr3_aa: CASSRLWNTEAFF
d_call: NA; v_call: TRBV19; j_call: TRBJ1-2; clone_size: NA; cdr3_nt: TGTGCCAGTACCCCGCCCGGGACTACCCGACCGGGCTACACCTTC; cdr3_aa: CASTPPGTTRPGYTF
d_call: TRBD1; v_call: TRBV5-4; j_call: TRBJ2-7; clone_size: NA; cdr3_nt: TGTGCCAGCAGCGTAACAGGGGGGTCTTACGAGCAGTACTTC; cdr3_aa: CASSVTGGSYEQYF
d_call: TRBD2; v_call: TRBV5-4; j_call: TRBJ2-7; clone_size: NA; cdr3_nt: TGTGCCAGCAGCTTGGGAAATAGCGGGACCTCCTACGAGCAGTACTTC; cdr3_aa: CASSLGNSGTSYEQYF
d_call: NA; v_call: TRBV9; j_call: TRBJ1-6; clone_size: NA; cdr3_nt: TGTGCCAGCAGCGTAGATATTCGGGGGAATTCACCCCTCCACTTT; cdr3_aa: CASSVDIRGNSPLHF
d_call: NA; v_call: TRBV12-5; j_call: TRBJ2-7; clone_size: NA; cdr3_nt: TGTGCTAGTGCTCCGGGTCGTTACGAGCAGTACTTC; cdr3_aa: CASAPGRYEQYF
d_call: NA; v_call: TRBV12-2; j_call: TRBJ1-2; clone_size: NA; cdr3_nt: TGTGCAAGTCGCTCAGGGACATCTAACTATGGCTACACCTTC; cdr3_aa: CASRSGTSNYGYTF
d_call: TRBD1; v_call: TRBV28; j_call: TRBJ1-1; clone_size: NA; cdr3_nt: TGTGCCAGCAGTGGACCGGGACAGGGGACCACTGAAGCTTTCTTT; cdr3_aa: CASSGPGQGTTEAFF
d_call: NA; v_call: TRBV7-2; j_call: TRBJ2-3; clone_size: NA; cdr3_nt: TGTGCCAGCAGCTCTCTAGCGACTAGCACAGATACGCAGTATTTT; cdr3_aa: CASSSLATSTDTQYF
d_call: NA; v_call: TRBV5-1; j_call: TRBJ2-1; clone_size: NA; cdr3_nt: TGCGCCAGCAGCTTGGGTGGAGGGAGCGATGAGCAGTTCTTC; cdr3_aa: CASSLGGGSDEQFF
d_call: NA; v_call: TRBV10-3; j_call: TRBJ1-1; clone_size: once; cdr3_nt: TGTGCCATCAGGGAACAGTGGACTGAAGCTTTCTTT; cdr3_aa: CAIREQWTEAFF
d_call: NA; v_call: TRBV24-1; j_call: TRBJ2-1; clone_size: few; cdr3_nt: TGTGCCACCAGTGATCCGGGACTCCCCCGGGGTGAGCAGTTCTTC; cdr3_aa: CATSDPGLPRGEQFF
d_call: TRBD1; v_call: TRBV5-1; j_call: TRBJ2-5; clone_size: NA; cdr3_nt: TGCGCCAGCAGCTCCGGGACAGGGGGTTGGGAGACCCAGTACTTC; cdr3_aa: CASSSGTGGWETQYF
d_call: TRBD1; v_call: TRBV5-4; j_call: TRBJ2-7; clone_size: NA; cdr3_nt: TGTGCCAGCAGCCGGGACAGGGACTCCTACGAGCAGTACTTC; cdr3_aa: CASSRDRDSYEQYF
d_call: TRBD2; v_call: TRBV6-2/TRBV6-3; j_call: TRBJ2-1; clone_size: NA; cdr3_nt: TGTGCCAGCAGTCTAGCGGGAGGGGTCTACAATGAGCAGTTCTTC; cdr3_aa: CASSLAGGVYNEQFF
d_call: TRBD2; v_call: TRBV11-2; j_call: TRBJ2-3; clone_size: NA; cdr3_nt: TGTGCCAGCAGCCACACCCCAGCGGGGACGCAGTATTTT; cdr3_aa: CASSHTPAGTQYF
d_call: NA; v_call: TRBV27; j_call: TRBJ2-2; clone_size: NA; cdr3_nt: TGTGCCAGCAGTAAAGGACTTACCGACACCGGGGAGCTGTTTTTT; cdr3_aa: CASSKGLTDTGELFF
d_call: NA; v_call: TRBV19; j_call: TRBJ1-2; clone_size: NA; cdr3_nt: TGTGCCAGTCTAGGTGGTGGCTACACCTTC; cdr3_aa: CASLGGGYTF
d_call: NA; v_call: TRBV28; j_call: TRBJ2-7; clone_size: NA; cdr3_nt: TGTGCCAGCAGTTTAAATGGGGTGAGGCAGGGACTCTACGAGCAGTACTTC; cdr3_aa: CASSLNGVRQGLYEQYF
d_call: NA; v_call: TRBV28; j_call: TRBJ2-6; clone_size: NA; cdr3_nt: TGTGCCAGCAGCGTTTACTCTGGGGCCAACGTCCTGACTTTC; cdr3_aa: CASSVYSGANVLTF
d_call: TRBD1; v_call: TRBV19; j_call: TRBJ1-1; clone_size: NA; cdr3_nt: TGTGCCAGTAGTCGGCTGATTACAGGGGGCCTTGAGGGGACTGAAGCTTTCTTT; cdr3_aa: CASSRLITGGLEGTEAFF
d_call: TRBD1; v_call: TRBV24-1; j_call: TRBJ2-1; clone_size: NA; cdr3_nt: TGTGCCACCAGTGAAATGGACCCGGGACAGGGGTTGGATGAGCAGTTCTTC; cdr3_aa: CATSEMDPGQGLDEQFF
d_call: NA; v_call: TRBV10-3; j_call: TRBJ2-3; clone_size: NA; cdr3_nt: TGTGCCATCAGTGAGGGCCTGGTTGAGCGTACGCAGTATTTT; cdr3_aa: CAISEGLVERTQYF
d_call: TRBD2; v_call: TRBV19; j_call: TRBJ2-3; clone_size: NA; cdr3_nt: TGTGCCAGTAGTATTAGGCTAGCGGATACTAGCACAGATACGCAGTATTTT; cdr3_aa: CASSIRLADTSTDTQYF
d_call: TRBD2; v_call: TRBV28; j_call: TRBJ2-4; clone_size: NA; cdr3_nt: TGTGCCAGCAGTCGGACTAGCGGGAGGAACATTCAGTACTTC; cdr3_aa: CASSRTSGRNIQYF
d_call: NA; v_call: TRBV15; j_call: TRBJ2-4; clone_size: NA; cdr3_nt: TGTGCCACCAGCAGAGGAAATCAGGGTGTCCGTCAGTACTTC; cdr3_aa: CATSRGNQGVRQYF
d_call: TRBD2; v_call: TRBV7-9; j_call: TRBJ2-1; clone_size: NA; cdr3_nt: TGTGCCAGCAGCTTAGCGGAAAAATTAACTAGCGGGAGGATCAATGAGCAGTTCTTC; cdr3_aa: CASSLAEKLTSGRINEQFF